This T cell receptor beta chain is drawn from a study of graft-versus-host responses after intestinal transplantation. Assay: immunoSEQ multiplex PCR; the TCRdb copy retains only in-frame clones and omits some. The sample has tens of thousands of clones, about four fifths seen once. This CDR3 has 12 amino acids. Germline CDR1 SNHLY, CDR2 FYNNEI. Trimming shortened V by 6 bases and J by 3 bases, and 6 bases separated the two germline ends. Comments on this clone: Its specificity is unknown.

The genes are TRBV2 and TRBJ1-5; unclear D gene. The source was unstimulated CD8+ T cells sorted from spleen or lymph node cells, collected before transplant. The TCR originated in a human donor who was the organ donor for an intestinal transplant. The CDR3 DNA is TGTGCCAGCAGGCAGATCAATCAGCCCCAGCATTTT. Translated, it gives CASRQINQPQHF.